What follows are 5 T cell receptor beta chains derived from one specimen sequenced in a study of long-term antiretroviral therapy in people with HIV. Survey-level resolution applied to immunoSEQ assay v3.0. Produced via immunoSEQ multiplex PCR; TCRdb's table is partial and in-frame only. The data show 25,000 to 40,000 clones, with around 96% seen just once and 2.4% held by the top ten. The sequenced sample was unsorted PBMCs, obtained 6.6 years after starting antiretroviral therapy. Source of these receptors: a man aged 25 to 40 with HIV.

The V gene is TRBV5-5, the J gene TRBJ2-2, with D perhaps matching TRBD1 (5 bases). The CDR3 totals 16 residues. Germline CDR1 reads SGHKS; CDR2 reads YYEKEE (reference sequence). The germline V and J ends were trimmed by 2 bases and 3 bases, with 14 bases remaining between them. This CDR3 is CASSFGPKGYTGELFF. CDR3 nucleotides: TGTGCCAGCAGCTTTGGACCAAAGGGGTACACCGGGGAGCTGTTTTTT.

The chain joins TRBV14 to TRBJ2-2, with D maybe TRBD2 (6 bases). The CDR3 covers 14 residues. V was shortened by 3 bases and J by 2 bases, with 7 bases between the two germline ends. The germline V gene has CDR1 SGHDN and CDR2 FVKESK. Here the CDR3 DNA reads TGTGCCAGCAGCCATGGGACTAACACCGGGGAGCTGTTTTTT. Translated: CASSHGTNTGELFF.

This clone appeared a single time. CDR3 loop: CASSPGTGVNYGYTF. CDR3 nucleotides: TGTGCCAGCAGCCCCGGGACAGGGGTAAACTATGGCTACACCTTC. The chain recombines TRBV7-9 with TRBJ1-2; 10 bases map to TRBD1. J gave up 2 bases and V 5 bases, and 5 bases lay outside the gene matches. The CDR3 has 15 residues. CDR1 SEHNR and CDR2 FQNEAQ come from the germline V gene (reference sequence).

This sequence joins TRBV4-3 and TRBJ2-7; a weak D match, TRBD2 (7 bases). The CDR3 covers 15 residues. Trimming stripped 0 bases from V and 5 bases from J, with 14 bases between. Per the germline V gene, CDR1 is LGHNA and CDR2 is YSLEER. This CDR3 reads CASSQDRGAGDEQYF. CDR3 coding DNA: TGCGCCAGCAGCCAAGACCGGGGGGCGGGAGACGAGCAGTACTTC.

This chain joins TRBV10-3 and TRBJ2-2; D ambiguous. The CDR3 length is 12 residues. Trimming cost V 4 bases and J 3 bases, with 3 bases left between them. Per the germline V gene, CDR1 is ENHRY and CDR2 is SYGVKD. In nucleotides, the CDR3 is TGTGCCATCAGTGCCGACACCGGGGAGCTGTTTTTT. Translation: CAISADTGELFF.